This T cell receptor (beta chain) was identified in a study of T-cell memory formation after mild COVID-19. Study conclusions and caveats: Among CD4+ contracting clones, most were CM and EM, and CD8+ ones EMRA.

Using its own MiXCR run on the 5' RACE reads, TCRdb lists one record per CDR3 protein. The sample records around 200,000 distinct CDR3 sequences, around 25% being singletons. This clonotype turned up a few times. Its target is not known. Germline V gene data show CDR1 as ENHRY and CDR2 as SYGVKD. The CDR3 runs 15 residues. The trim removed 6 bases at V and 1 base at J, leaving 5 bases unmatched. Source material: PBMCs or a T cell subset sorted from them (not recorded which). V is TRBV10-3 and J is TRBJ2-1; TRBD2 agrees at 8 bases. The receptor was isolated from an adult woman who had mild COVID-19 (a few samples of this study predate the infection). Cell type and time point are not known. As DNA, the CDR3 is TGTGCCATCAGCCCAACTAGCGGTTCCTACAATGAGCAGTTCTTC. Translation: CAISPTSGSYNEQFF.